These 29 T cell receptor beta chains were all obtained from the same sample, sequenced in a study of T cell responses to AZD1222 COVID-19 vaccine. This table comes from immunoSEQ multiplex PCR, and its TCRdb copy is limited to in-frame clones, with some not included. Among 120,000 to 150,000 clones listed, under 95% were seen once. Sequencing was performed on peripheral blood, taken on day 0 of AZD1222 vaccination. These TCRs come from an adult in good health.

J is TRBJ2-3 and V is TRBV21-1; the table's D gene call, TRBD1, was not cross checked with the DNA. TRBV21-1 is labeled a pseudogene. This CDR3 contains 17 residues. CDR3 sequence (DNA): TGTGCCAGCAGCAGTCTGGGACAGGGTATATTCACAGATACGCAGTATTTT. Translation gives CASSSLGQGIFTDTQYF.

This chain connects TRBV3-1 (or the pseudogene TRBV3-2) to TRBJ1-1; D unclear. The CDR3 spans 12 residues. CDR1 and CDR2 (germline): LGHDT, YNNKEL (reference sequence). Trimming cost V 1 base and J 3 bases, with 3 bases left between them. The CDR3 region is CASSQVDTEAFF. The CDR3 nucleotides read TGTGCCAGCAGCCAAGTTGACACTGAAGCTTTCTTT.

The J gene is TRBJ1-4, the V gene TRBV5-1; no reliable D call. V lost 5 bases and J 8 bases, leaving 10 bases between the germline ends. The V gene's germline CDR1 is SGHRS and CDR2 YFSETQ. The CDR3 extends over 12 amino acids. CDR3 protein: CASSGLGEKLFF. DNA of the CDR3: TGCGCCAGCAGTGGGCTTGGAGAAAAACTGTTTTTT.

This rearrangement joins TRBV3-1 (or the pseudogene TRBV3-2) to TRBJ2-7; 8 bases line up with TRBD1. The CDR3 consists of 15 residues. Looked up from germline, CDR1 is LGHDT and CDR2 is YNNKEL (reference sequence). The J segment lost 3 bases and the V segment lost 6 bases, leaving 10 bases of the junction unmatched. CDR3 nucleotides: TGTGCCAGCAGTCTGGCCGGGACAGGTAACTACGAGCAGTACTTC. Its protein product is CASSLAGTGNYEQYF.

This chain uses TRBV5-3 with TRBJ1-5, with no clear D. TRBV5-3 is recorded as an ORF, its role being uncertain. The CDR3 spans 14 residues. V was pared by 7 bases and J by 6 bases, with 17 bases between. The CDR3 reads CARAKRGFGQPQHF. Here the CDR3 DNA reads TGTGCCAGAGCTAAACGCGGGTTCGGTCAGCCCCAGCATTTT.

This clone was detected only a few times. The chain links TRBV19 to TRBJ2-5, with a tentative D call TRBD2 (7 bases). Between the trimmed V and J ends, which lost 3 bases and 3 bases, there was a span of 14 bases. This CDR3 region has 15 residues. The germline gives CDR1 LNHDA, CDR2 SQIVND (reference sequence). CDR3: CASSIGGGGEETQYF. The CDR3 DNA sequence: TGTGCCAGTAGTATCGGGGGAGGGGGTGAAGAGACCCAGTACTTC.

CDR3 protein: CASSPPGKSEREAFF. CDR3 nucleotides: TGTGCCAGCTCACCACCGGGGAAGAGCGAGAGGGAAGCTTTCTTT. The chain employs TRBV18 and TRBJ1-1; D is uncertain. This CDR3 has 15 residues. Germline-derived CDR1 and CDR2 are KGHSH and LQKENI. Deletions cut 0 bases from V and 8 bases from J, with 16 bases between.

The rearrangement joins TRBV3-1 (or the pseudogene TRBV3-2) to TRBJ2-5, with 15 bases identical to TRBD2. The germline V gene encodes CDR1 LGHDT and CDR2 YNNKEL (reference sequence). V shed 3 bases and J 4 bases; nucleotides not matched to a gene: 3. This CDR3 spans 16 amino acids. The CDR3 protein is CASSHRGLAGGETQYF. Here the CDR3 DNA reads TGTGCCAGCAGCCACCGGGGACTAGCGGGAGGAGAGACCCAGTACTTC.

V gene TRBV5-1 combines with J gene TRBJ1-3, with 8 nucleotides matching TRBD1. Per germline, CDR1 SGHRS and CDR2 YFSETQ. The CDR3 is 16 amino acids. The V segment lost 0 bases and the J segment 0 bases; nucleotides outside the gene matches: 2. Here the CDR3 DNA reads TGCGCCAGCAGCTTGGGACAGGGGCCCTCTGGAAACACCATATATTTT. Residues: CASSLGQGPSGNTIYF.

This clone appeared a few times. As DNA, the CDR3 is TGTGCCAGCAGCATACAAGTGAACACTGAAGCTTTCTTT. This translates into CASSIQVNTEAFF. The rearrangement links TRBV11-2 to TRBJ1-1, with D hard to call. Germline CDR1 SGHAT, CDR2 FQNNGV. This CDR3 comprises 13 residues. V was clipped by 5 bases and J by 0 bases, with 7 bases between them.

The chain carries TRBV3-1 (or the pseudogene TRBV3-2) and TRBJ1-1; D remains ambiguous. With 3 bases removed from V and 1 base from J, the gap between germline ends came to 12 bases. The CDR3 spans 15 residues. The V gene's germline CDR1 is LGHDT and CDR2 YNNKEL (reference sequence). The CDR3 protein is CASSHSGRSNTEAFF. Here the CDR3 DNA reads TGTGCCAGCAGCCACAGTGGCAGATCGAACACTGAAGCTTTCTTT.

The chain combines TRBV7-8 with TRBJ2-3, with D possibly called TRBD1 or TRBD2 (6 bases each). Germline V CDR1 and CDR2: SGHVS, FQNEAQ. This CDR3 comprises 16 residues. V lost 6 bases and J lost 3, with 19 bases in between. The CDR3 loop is CASSVANGGGTDTQYF. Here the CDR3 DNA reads TGTGCCAGCAGTGTAGCGAACGGGGGCGGAACAGATACGCAGTATTTT.

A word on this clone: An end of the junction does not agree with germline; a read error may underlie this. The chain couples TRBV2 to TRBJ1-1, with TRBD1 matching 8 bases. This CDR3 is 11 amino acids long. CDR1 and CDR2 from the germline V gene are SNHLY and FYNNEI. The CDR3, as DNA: TGTGCCAGCAGTAGGGGCGGGACAGGTCGTTTT. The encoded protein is CASSRGGTGRF.

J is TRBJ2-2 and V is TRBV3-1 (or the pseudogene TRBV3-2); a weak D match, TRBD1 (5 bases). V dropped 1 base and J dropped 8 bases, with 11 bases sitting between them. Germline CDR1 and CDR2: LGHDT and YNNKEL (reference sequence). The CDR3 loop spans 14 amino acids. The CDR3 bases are TGTGCCAGCAGCCAAGTGCTCCAGGGTGGGGAGCTGTTTTTT. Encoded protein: CASSQVLQGGELFF.

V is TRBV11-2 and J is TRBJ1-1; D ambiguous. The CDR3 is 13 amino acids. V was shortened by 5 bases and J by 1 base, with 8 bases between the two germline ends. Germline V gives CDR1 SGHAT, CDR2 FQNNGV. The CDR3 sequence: CASSPRQNTEAFF. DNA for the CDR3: TGTGCCAGCAGCCCTCGACAGAACACTGAAGCTTTCTTT.

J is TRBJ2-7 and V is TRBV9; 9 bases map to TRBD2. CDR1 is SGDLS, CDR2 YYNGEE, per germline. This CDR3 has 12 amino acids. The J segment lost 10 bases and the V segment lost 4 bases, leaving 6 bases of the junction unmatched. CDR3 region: CASSLAGEIQYF. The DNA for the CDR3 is TGTGCCAGCAGCTTAGCGGGAGAGATTCAGTACTTC.

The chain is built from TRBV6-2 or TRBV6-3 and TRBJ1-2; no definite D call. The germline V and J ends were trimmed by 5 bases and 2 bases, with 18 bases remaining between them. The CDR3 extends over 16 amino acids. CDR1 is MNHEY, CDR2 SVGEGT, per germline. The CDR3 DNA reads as TGTGCCAGCAGTCCCGTCGCTTGGGAGAACAACTATGGCTACACCTTC. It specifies CASSPVAWENNYGYTF.

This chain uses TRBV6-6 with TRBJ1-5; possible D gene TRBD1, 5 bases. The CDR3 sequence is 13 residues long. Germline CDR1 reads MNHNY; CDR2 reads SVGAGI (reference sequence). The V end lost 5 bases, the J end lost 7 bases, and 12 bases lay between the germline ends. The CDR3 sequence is CASSRGESQPQHF. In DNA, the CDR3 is TGTGCCAGCAGTCGGGGGGAATCCCAGCCCCAGCATTTT.

The CDR3 region is CASRAGTGGTYEQFF. CDR3 nucleotide sequence: TGTGCCAGCAGAGCCGGGACAGGGGGGACATATGAGCAGTTCTTC. The gene calls are TRBV7-3 and TRBJ2-1, with 11 bases aligning to TRBD1. Germline CDR1 SGHTA, CDR2 FQGTGA. The V gene end was trimmed by 6 bases and the J gene end by 8 bases; junction bases not matched to a gene: 9. The CDR3 spans 15 residues.

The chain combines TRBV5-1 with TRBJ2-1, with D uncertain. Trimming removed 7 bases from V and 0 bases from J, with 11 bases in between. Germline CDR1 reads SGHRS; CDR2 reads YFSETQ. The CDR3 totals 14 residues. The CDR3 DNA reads TGCGCCAGCTGCCCGGTTAGCTCCTACAATGAGCAGTTCTTC. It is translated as CASCPVSSYNEQFF. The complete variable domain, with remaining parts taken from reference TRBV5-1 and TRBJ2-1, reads KAGVTQTPRYLIKTRGQQVTLSCSPISGHRSVSWYQQTPGQGLQFLFEYFSETQRNKGNFPGRFSGRQFSNSRSEMNVSTLELGDSALYLCASCPVSSYNEQFFGPGTRLTVL.

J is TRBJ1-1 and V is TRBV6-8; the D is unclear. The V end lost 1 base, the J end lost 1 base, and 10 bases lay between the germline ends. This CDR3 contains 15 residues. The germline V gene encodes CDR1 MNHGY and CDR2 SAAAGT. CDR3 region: CASSYWRMGNTEAFF. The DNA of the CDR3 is TGTGCCAGCAGTTACTGGCGCATGGGGAACACTGAAGCTTTCTTT.

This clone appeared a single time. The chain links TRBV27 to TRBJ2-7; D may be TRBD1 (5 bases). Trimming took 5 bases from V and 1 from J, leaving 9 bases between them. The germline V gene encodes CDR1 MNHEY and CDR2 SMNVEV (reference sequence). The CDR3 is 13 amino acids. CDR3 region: CASSHSGSYEQYF. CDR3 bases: TGTGCCAGCAGTCATTCAGGGTCCTACGAGCAGTACTTC.

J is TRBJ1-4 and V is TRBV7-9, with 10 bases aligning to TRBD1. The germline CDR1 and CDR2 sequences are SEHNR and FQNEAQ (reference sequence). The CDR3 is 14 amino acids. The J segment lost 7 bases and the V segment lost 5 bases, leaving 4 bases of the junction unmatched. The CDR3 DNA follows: TGTGCCAGCAGCCTGGGACAGGGGACTGAAAAACTGTTTTTT. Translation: CASSLGQGTEKLFF.

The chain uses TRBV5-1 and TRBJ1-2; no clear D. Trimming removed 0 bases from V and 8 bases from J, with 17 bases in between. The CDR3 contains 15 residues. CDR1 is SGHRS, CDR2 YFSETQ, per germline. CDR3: CASSLDRGPTRGYTF. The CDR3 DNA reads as TGCGCCAGCAGCTTGGATAGAGGTCCCACCCGGGGCTACACCTTC.

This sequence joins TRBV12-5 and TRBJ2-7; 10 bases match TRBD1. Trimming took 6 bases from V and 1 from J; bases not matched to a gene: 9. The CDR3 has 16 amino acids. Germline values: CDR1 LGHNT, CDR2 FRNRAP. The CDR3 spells CASGTIPGQGSYEQYF. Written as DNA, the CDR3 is TGTGCTAGTGGCACCATTCCGGGACAGGGGTCCTACGAGCAGTACTTC.

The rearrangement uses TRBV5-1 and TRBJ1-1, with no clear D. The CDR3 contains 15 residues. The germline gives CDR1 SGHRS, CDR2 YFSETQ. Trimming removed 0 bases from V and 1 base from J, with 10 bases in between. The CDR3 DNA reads TGCGCCAGCAGCTTGGGAGGAGCCGGGAACACTGAAGCTTTCTTT. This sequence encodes CASSLGGAGNTEAFF.

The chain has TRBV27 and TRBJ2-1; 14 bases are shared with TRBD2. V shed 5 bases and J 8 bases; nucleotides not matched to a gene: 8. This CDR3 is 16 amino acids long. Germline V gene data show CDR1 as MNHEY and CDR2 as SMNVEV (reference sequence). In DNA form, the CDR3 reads TGTGCCAGCAGTCCGCGGGGGACTAGCGGGAGCTATGAGCAGTTCTTC. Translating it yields CASSPRGTSGSYEQFF.

CDR3 in DNA: TGTGCCAGCACCGGAGGGTACTCCTACAATGAGCAGTTCTTC. Translated, it gives CASTGGYSYNEQFF. The chain is built from TRBV6-5 and TRBJ2-1, with D possibly being TRBD2 (6 bases). The CDR3 is 14 residues long. From germline, CDR1 is MNHEY and CDR2 SVGAGI. V lost 7 bases and J 0 bases, leaving 10 bases between the germline ends.

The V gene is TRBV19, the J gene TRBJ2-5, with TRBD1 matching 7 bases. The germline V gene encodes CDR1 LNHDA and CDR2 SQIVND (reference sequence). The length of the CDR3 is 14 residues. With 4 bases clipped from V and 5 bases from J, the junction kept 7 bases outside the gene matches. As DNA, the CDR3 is TGTGCCAGTAGTAAATGGCAGGGGGAGGAGACCCAGTACTTC. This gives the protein CASSKWQGEETQYF.